Following are 22 T cell receptor beta chains from one sample sequenced in a study of T cell repertoires in cytomegalovirus infection. Their recognized antigens are unknown. From the reads, TCRdb called clonotypes with MiXCR, one entry per CDR3 protein. Among roughly 500,000 distinct CDR3 sequences, 25% to 35% were seen once, and the ten largest hold about a sixth. The source material was cultured PBMCs, sampled from culture after CMV antigen stimulation. These receptors were taken from a human donor in good health (CMV status not recorded). Some clones in this sample may be carry-over from other donors' samples.

This clonotype was counted between two and nine times. V and J are TRBV19 and TRBJ2-7, with 7 positions matching TRBD1. CDR3 length: 15 amino acids. From germline, CDR1 is LNHDA and CDR2 SQIVND (reference sequence). With V trimmed by 4 bases and J by 8 bases, 14 bases remained unmatched. CDR3 in amino acids: CASSTTGANGYQQYF. CDR3 nucleotide sequence: TGTGCCAGTAGTACCACAGGGGCCAATGGGTACCAGCAGTACTTC.

The rearrangement links TRBV12-3 or TRBV12-4 to TRBJ2-1; tentative D call: TRBD1 (5 bases). The CDR3 covers 14 residues. V lost 8 bases to trimming and J lost 6 bases, with 17 bases between them. CDR3: CASRETVGVNEQFF. The DNA of the CDR3 is TGTGCCAGCCGAGAGACAGTGGGCGTCAATGAGCAGTTCTTC.

The chain has TRBV5-1 and TRBJ2-4, with D possibly called TRBD1 or TRBD2 (5 bases each). CDR3 size: 14 residues. The germline gives CDR1 SGHRS, CDR2 YFSETQ. Between the trimmed V and J ends, which lost 4 bases and 6 bases, there was a span of 14 bases. The CDR3 nucleotides read TGCGCCAGCAGCCCACAGGACTGGGGAAACATTCAGTACTTC. Translated, it gives CASSPQDWGNIQYF.

This chain links TRBV7-6 with TRBJ2-1; 10 nucleotides align to TRBD2. Germline-derived CDR1 and CDR2 are SGHVS and FNYEAQ. The ends lost 5 bases at V and 5 bases at J; junction bases unmatched: 6. CDR3 size: 15 residues. CDR3 loop: CASSPTSGINNEQFF. DNA of the CDR3: TGTGCCAGCAGCCCAACTAGCGGGATCAACAATGAGCAGTTCTTC.

In this sample, this clonotype turned up once. This chain uses TRBV6-5 with TRBJ2-1; 7 bases agree with TRBD1. Germline V gene lookup returns CDR1 MNHEY and CDR2 SVGAGI. V lost 4 bases and J lost 2; bases outside the gene matches: 17. The CDR3 runs 19 residues. The CDR3 bases are TGTGCCAGCAGTTCCCTAGGGACAGATTGGGGGCTGACCTACAATGAGCAGTTCTTC. It yields the protein CASSSLGTDWGLTYNEQFF.

This clonotype was seen a handful of times. The chain combines TRBV19 with TRBJ2-1; 9 positions agree with TRBD2. V lost 6 bases and J lost 0; bases outside the gene matches: 9. The germline CDR1 and CDR2 sequences are LNHDA and SQIVND (reference sequence). CDR3 length equals 17 residues. The CDR3 DNA is TGTGCCAGTAGCAAGCAGGGACTAGCACTCTCCTACAATGAGCAGTTCTTC. It codes for CASSKQGLALSYNEQFF.

This chain links TRBV7-9 with TRBJ1-5; possibly TRBD1 for D (5 bases). Trimming stripped 4 bases from V and 7 bases from J, with 11 bases between. The germline V gene has CDR1 SEHNR and CDR2 FQNEAQ (reference sequence). This CDR3 is built from 13 residues. CDR3: CASSWDSRQPQHF. CDR3 DNA sequence: TGTGCCAGCAGCTGGGACTCAAGGCAGCCCCAGCATTTT.

This CDR3 reads CASSRVAEGRSGELFF. DNA for the CDR3: TGTGCCAGCAGCCGGGTGGCGGAGGGCCGTTCCGGGGAGCTGTTTTTT. The chain recombines TRBV7-6 with TRBJ2-2; tentatively, D is TRBD2 (6 bases). Germline V gives CDR1 SGHVS, CDR2 FNYEAQ. V shed 5 bases and J shed 6 bases, with 19 bases lying between them. The CDR3 contains 16 residues.

This chain connects TRBV4-1 to TRBJ1-6; D is possibly TRBD1 (5 bases). Germline CDR1 reads MGHRA; CDR2 reads YSYEKL. V lost 1 base, J lost 15 bases, and 13 bases lay in between. CDR3 length: 13 residues. The DNA of the CDR3 is TGCGCCAGCAGCCAAGTAGACAGCCCGGACCTCCACTTT. Its translation is CASSQVDSPDLHF.

J is TRBJ2-4 and V is TRBV19; 7 bases agree with TRBD1. Per the germline V gene, CDR1 is LNHDA and CDR2 is SQIVND (reference sequence). The CDR3 is made up of 15 amino acids. Trimming at V came to 5 bases and at J to 4 bases, leaving 8 bases not matched to a gene. This CDR3 reads CASSGTGDKKNIQYF. Here the CDR3 DNA reads TGTGCCAGTAGTGGAACAGGGGACAAGAAAAACATTCAGTACTTC.

CDR3 protein: CASSLDSGFQPQHF. The CDR3 region has the DNA TGTGCCAGCAGCTTGGATTCAGGGTTCCAGCCCCAGCATTTT. V usage is TRBV7-9 and J usage is TRBJ1-5; tentative D call: TRBD1 (5 bases). The V gene's germline CDR1 is SEHNR and CDR2 FQNEAQ (reference sequence). CDR3 length: 14 residues. Trimming shortened V by 3 bases and J by 7 bases, and 13 bases separated the two germline ends.

The CDR3 is CASGKRDGLTDTQYF. Written as DNA, the CDR3 is TGTGCCAGCGGGAAGCGGGATGGTCTCACAGATACGCAGTATTTT. The chain is built from TRBV6-2 or TRBV6-3 and TRBJ2-3, with 7 bases identical to TRBD2. The CDR3 is 15 residues long. The V segment lost 8 bases and the J segment 2 bases; nucleotides outside the gene matches: 10. Germline CDR1 is MNHEY and CDR2 is SVGEGT.

This chain uses TRBV27 with TRBJ2-4, with 7 bases lining up with TRBD1. Germline V lookup: CDR1 MNHEY, CDR2 SMNVEV (reference sequence). The CDR3 is 14 amino acids. Losses at the gene ends were 5 bases for V and 6 bases for J; bases not matched to a gene: 7. The chain's CDR3 is CASSPQDRLNIQYF. CDR3 nucleotides: TGTGCCAGCAGTCCTCAGGACAGGCTAAACATTCAGTACTTC.

This chain connects TRBV2 to TRBJ2-1, with 7 bases that match TRBD1. The length of the CDR3 is 14 residues. V trimming: 6 bases; J trimming: 9 bases; junction bases outside the gene matches: 11. CDR1 and CDR2 from the germline V gene are SNHLY and FYNNEI. The CDR3 sequence: CASSETGPVGEQFF. The CDR3 DNA sequence: TGTGCCAGCAGCGAGACAGGGCCAGTGGGTGAGCAGTTCTTC.

V gene TRBV28 combines with J gene TRBJ1-5, with 7 bases that match TRBD1. Per germline, CDR1 MDHEN and CDR2 SYDVKM. The CDR3 sequence is 12 residues long. Trimming took 10 bases from V and 7 from J; bases not matched to a gene: 7. CDR3 in amino acids: CAIHSGGQPQHF. CDR3 DNA sequence: TGTGCCATCCACTCAGGGGGGCAGCCCCAGCATTTT.

The chain couples TRBV2 to TRBJ2-5; unclear D gene. V was pared by 2 bases and J by 0 bases, with 4 bases between. The CDR3 contains 13 residues. CDR1 is SNHLY, CDR2 FYNNEI, per germline. The CDR3 sequence is CASSERYQETQYF. Written as DNA, the CDR3 is TGTGCCAGCAGTGAAAGGTACCAAGAGACCCAGTACTTC.

This clonotype has only a few counts. This sequence joins TRBV19 and TRBJ1-5; D possibly corresponds to TRBD1 (6 bases). From germline, CDR1 is LNHDA and CDR2 SQIVND (reference sequence). V lost 6 bases and J 4 bases, leaving 16 bases between the germline ends. The CDR3 is 15 amino acids. The CDR3 spells CASSVWGQSNQPQHF. The CDR3 coding sequence is TGTGCCAGTAGCGTGTGGGGGCAGAGTAATCAGCCCCAGCATTTT. Complete variable domain (other parts from reference TRBV19 and TRBJ1-5): DGGITQSPKYLFRKEGQNVTLSCEQNLNHDAMYWYRQDPGQGLRLIYYSQIVNDFQKGDIAEGYSVSREKKESFPLTVTSAQKNPTAFYLCASSVWGQSNQPQHFGDGTRLSIL.

In this sample, this clonotype turned up a few times. The chain recombines TRBV7-9 with TRBJ1-1; 9 positions agree with TRBD1. V lost 5 bases to trimming and J lost 3 bases; unmatched junction nucleotides: 7. Germline V CDR1 and CDR2: SEHNR, FQNEAQ (reference sequence). CDR3 length: 15 residues. CDR3 amino acids: CASSLRDRVYTEAFF. The CDR3 nucleotides read TGTGCCAGCAGCCTACGGGACAGGGTTTACACTGAAGCTTTCTTT.

This clonotype was recorded a few times. The chain uses TRBV7-9 and TRBJ2-7; possible D gene TRBD1, 6 bases. V was trimmed by 2 bases and J by 5 bases, leaving 13 bases between them. The CDR3 contains 14 residues. Looked up from germline, CDR1 is SEHNR and CDR2 is FQNEAQ (reference sequence). CDR3: CASSLYRESNEQYV. The CDR3 DNA sequence: TGTGCCAGCAGCTTATACAGGGAAAGTAACGAGCAGTACGTC.

V usage is TRBV6-5 and J usage is TRBJ1-1; no clear D gene. V lost 2 bases and J 0 bases, leaving 7 bases between the germline ends. The CDR3 length is 14 residues. Germline values: CDR1 MNHEY, CDR2 SVGAGI. The CDR3 nucleotides read TGTGCCAGCAGTTACCAGAGAATGAACACTGAAGCTTTCTTT. Translated: CASSYQRMNTEAFF.

V and J are TRBV7-2 and TRBJ2-1, with 15 bases that match TRBD2. Germline loops: CDR1 SGHTA, CDR2 FQGNSA. The junction had 5 bases not matched to a gene; V was cut back by 5 bases and J by 0 bases. The CDR3 runs 18 residues. This CDR3 is CASSLRTSGRGSYNEQFF. In nucleotides, the CDR3 is TGTGCCAGCAGCCTGAGGACTAGCGGGAGGGGCTCCTACAATGAGCAGTTCTTC. Supplemented by reference TRBV7-2 and TRBJ2-1, the full variable domain reads GAGVSQSPSNKVTEKGKDVELRCDPISGHTALYWYRQSLGQGLEFLIYFQGNSAPDKSGLPSDRFSAERTGGSVSTLTIQRTQQEDSAVYLCASSLRTSGRGSYNEQFFGPGTRLTVL.

In its sample, this clonotype was seen many times. The gene calls are TRBV11-3 and TRBJ2-2; 10 bases are shared with TRBD1. J lost 5 bases, V lost 7 bases, and 7 bases had no gene match. The CDR3 sequence is 15 residues long. Germline lookup yields CDR1 SGHNT and CDR2 YENEEA. The CDR3 DNA reads TGTGCCAGCACTGGCTGGGACAGGGGAACCGGGGAGCTGTTTTTT. This sequence encodes CASTGWDRGTGELFF. Full variable domain (remainder filled in from reference TRBV11-3 and TRBJ2-2): EAGVVQSPRYKIIEKKQPVAFWCNPISGHNTLYWYLQNLGQGPELLIRYENEEAVDDSQLPKDRFSAERLKGVDSTLKIQPAELGDSAVYLCASTGWDRGTGELFFGEGSRLTVL.